This is a list of T cell receptor beta chains from one sample in a study of cytomegalovirus exposure and HLA in healthy donors. The protocol was immunoSEQ multiplex PCR, while the TCRdb copy is restricted to in-frame clones and leaves out a portion. The sample carries 100,000 to 150,000 clones, about 9.4% recorded once. Material: PBMCs. These receptors were taken from a woman aged 40 to 50 in good health and CMV-seropositive. Each CDR3 is given with its conserved first and last residue. The order of the fields is J gene, V gene, clone size, CDR3 protein. Size tells how often a clone was seen (once, few, many) or the class of an expanded clone, and some rows leave it out.

j_call: TRBJ2-7
v_call: TRBV4-1
clone_size: few
cdr3_aa: CASSPGQGLTYEQYF

j_call: TRBJ1-3
v_call: TRBV15
clone_size: .
cdr3_aa: CATSREGTGGFGNTIYF

j_call: TRBJ1-1
v_call: TRBV5-1
clone_size: few
cdr3_aa: CASSLVGESNTEAFF

j_call: TRBJ1-5
v_call: TRBV21-1
clone_size: .
cdr3_aa: CASSNGTGYSNQPQHF

j_call: TRBJ1-1
v_call: TRBV9
clone_size: few
cdr3_aa: CASSAHRTGTEAFF

j_call: TRBJ2-7
v_call: TRBV7-3
clone_size: few
cdr3_aa: CASSSSRGSDEQYF

j_call: TRBJ1-2
v_call: TRBV6-5
clone_size: .
cdr3_aa: CASSYSGGNYGYTF

j_call: TRBJ1-5
v_call: TRBV21-1
clone_size: .
cdr3_aa: CASSKDRFRDRGPKGNQPQHF

j_call: TRBJ2-7
v_call: TRBV30
clone_size: .
cdr3_aa: CAWSRAAGGDEQYF

j_call: TRBJ2-2
v_call: TRBV7-9
clone_size: .
cdr3_aa: CASSPTGGRVGELFF

j_call: TRBJ1-1
v_call: TRBV6-1
clone_size: .
cdr3_aa: CASSEQAANTEAFF

j_call: TRBJ1-6
v_call: TRBV30
clone_size: .
cdr3_aa: CAWMGSSYNSPLHF

j_call: TRBJ1-1
v_call: TRBV10-3
clone_size: .
cdr3_aa: CAISESRQENTEAFF

j_call: TRBJ1-3
v_call: TRBV5-6
clone_size: few
cdr3_aa: CASRLLEGAFSGNTIYF

j_call: TRBJ1-1
v_call: TRBV11-2
clone_size: .
cdr3_aa: CASSPWTAKNTEAFF

j_call: TRBJ1-6
v_call: TRBV7-9
clone_size: .
cdr3_aa: CASSPDRGPNSPLHF

j_call: TRBJ1-1
v_call: TRBV28
clone_size: .
cdr3_aa: CASRDRSEAFF